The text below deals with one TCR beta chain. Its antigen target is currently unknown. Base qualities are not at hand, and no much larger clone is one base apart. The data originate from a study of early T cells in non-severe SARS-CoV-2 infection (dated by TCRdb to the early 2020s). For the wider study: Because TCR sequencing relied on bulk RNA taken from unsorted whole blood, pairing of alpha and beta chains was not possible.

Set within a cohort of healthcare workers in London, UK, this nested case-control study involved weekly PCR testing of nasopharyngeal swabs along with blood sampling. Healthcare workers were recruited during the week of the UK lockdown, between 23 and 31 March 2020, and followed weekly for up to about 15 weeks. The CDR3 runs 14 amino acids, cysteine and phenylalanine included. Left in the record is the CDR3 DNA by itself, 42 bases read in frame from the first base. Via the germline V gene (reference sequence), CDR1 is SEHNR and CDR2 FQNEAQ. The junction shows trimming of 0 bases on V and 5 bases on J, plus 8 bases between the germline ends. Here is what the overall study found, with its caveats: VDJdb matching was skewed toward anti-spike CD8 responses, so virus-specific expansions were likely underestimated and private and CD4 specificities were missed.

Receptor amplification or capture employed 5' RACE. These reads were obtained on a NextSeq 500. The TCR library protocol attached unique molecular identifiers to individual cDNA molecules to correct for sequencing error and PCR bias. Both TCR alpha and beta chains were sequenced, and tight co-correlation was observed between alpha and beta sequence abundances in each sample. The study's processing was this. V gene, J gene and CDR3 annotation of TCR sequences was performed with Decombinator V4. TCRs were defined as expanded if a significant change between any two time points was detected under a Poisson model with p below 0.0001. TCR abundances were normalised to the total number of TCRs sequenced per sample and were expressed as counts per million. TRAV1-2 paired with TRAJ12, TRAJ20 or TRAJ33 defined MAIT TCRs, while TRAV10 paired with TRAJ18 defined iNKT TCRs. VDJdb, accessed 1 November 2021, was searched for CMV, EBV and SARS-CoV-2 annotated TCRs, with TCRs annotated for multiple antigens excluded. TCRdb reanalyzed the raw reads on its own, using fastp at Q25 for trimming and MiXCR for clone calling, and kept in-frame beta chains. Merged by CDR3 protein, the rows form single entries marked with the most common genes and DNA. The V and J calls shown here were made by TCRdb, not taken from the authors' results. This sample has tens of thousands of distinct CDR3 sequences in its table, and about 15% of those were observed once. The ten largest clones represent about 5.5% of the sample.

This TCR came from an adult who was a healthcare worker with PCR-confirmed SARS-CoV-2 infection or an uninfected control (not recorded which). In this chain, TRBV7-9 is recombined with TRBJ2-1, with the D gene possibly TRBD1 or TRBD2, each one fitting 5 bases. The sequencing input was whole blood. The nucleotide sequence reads TGTGCCAGCAGCTTAGCGGGACCTAACAATGAGCAGTTCTTC. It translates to CASSLAGPNNEQFF.